The source of this TCR beta chain is a study of Ad26.COV2.S vaccination and SARS-CoV-2 variants. TCRdb keeps only in-frame clones here, not all; method: immunoSEQ multiplex PCR. Here the sample spans about 320,000 clones, about nine tenths being singletons. This sample's treatment: 19 received Ad26.COV2.S at low or high dose, single or two shots; 5 received placebo; per-sample allocation not given. Specimens were obtained on day 63 following the first vaccine or placebo injection. This clone was found a few times. The material sequenced was peripheral blood, taken in a trial of Ad26.COV2.S vaccine versus placebo. The clonotype originates from a person aged 18-65 years who received the Ad26.COV2.S COVID-19 vaccine or a placebo.

CDR3 in amino acids: CASSLGSGRMGLNQPQHF. In DNA, the CDR3 is TGTGCCAGCAGCTTGGGTTCGGGTCGGATGGGGTTGAATCAGCCCCAGCATTTT. The chain employs TRBV7-2 and TRBJ1-5; D unresolved. Germline-derived CDR1 and CDR2 are SGHTA and FQGNSA. Trimming left V 3 bases short and J 4 bases short, with 22 bases between. The CDR3 has 18 residues.